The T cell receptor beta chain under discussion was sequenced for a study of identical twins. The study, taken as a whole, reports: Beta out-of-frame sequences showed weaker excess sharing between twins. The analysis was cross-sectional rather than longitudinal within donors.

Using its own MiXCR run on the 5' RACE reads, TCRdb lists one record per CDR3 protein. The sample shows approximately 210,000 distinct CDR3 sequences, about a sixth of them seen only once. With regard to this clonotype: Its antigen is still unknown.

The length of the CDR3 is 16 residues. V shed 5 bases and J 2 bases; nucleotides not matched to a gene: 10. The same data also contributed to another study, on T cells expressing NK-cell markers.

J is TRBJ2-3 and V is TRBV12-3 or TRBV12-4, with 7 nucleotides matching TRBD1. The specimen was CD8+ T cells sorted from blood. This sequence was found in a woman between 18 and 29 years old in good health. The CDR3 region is CASSPWDSTHTDTQYF. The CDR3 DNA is TGTGCCAGCAGTCCCTGGGACAGTACCCACACAGATACGCAGTATTTT.